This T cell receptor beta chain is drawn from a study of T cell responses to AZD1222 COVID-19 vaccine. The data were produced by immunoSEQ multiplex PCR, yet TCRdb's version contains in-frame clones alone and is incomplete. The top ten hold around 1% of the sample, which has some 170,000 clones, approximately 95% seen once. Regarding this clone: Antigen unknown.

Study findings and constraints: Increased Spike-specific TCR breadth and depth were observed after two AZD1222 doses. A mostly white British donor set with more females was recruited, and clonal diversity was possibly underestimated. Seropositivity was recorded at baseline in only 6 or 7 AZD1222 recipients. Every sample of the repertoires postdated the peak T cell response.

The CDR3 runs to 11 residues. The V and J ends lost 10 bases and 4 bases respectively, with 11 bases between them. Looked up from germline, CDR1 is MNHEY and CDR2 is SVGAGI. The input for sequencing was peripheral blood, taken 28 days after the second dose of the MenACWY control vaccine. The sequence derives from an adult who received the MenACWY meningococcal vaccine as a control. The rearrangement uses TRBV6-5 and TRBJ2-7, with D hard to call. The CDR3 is CATNSEYEQYF. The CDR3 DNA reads TGTGCCACCAATAGTGAGTACGAGCAGTACTTC.